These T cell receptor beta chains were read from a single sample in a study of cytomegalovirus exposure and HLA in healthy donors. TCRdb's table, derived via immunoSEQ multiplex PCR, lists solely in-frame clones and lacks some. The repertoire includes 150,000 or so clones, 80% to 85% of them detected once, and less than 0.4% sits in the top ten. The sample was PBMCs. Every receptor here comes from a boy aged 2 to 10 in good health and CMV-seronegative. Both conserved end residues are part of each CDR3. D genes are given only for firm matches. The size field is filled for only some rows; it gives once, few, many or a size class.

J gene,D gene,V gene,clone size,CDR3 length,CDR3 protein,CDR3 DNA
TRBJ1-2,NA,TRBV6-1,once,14,CASRGDTRLYGYTF,TGTGCCAGCAGGGGGGACACACGCCTATATGGCTACACCTTC
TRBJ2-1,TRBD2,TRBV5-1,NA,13,CASNSGRSNEQFF,TGCGCCAGCAATAGCGGGAGATCCAATGAGCAGTTCTTC
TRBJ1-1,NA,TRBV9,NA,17,CASSVNPAKPAWTEAFF,TGTGCCAGCAGCGTAAATCCGGCAAAGCCAGCGTGGACTGAAGCTTTCTTT
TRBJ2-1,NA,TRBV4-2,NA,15,CASSQVRQAYNEQFF,TGTGCCAGCAGCCAAGTGAGACAGGCTTACAATGAGCAGTTCTTC
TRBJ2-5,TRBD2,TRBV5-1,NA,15,CASSSTSGEQETQYF,TGCGCCAGCAGCTCCACTAGCGGGGAACAAGAGACCCAGTACTTC
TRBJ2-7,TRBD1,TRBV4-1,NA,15,CASSQVGDSTYEQYF,TGCGCCAGCAGCCAAGTTGGGGACAGCACCTACGAGCAGTACTTC
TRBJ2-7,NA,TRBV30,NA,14,CAWAARGRADEQYF,TGTGCCTGGGCAGCCCGAGGCAGGGCGGACGAGCAGTACTTC
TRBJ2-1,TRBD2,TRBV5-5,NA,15,CASSTLAGGAGEQFF,TGTGCCAGCAGCACACTAGCGGGAGGCGCGGGTGAGCAGTTCTTC
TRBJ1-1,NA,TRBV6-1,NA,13,CASMTGLNTEAFF,TGTGCCAGCATGACAGGACTGAACACTGAAGCTTTCTTT
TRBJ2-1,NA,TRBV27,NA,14,CASSVRSKNNEQFF,TGTGCCAGCAGTGTCCGATCTAAAAACAATGAGCAGTTCTTC
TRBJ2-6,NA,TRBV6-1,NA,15,CASSGRGSGANVLTF,TGTGCCAGCAGTGGAAGGGGATCTGGGGCCAACGTCCTGACTTTC
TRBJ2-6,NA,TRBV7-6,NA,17,CASSLAPQSSGANVLTF,TGTGCCAGCAGCTTAGCACCACAGAGCTCTGGGGCCAACGTCCTGACTTTC
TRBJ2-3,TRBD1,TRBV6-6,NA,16,CASSYSQGAGVDTQYF,TGTGCCAGCAGTTACTCGCAGGGGGCCGGGGTTGACACGCAGTATTTT
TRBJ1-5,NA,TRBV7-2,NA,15,CASTPRTGFNQPQHF,TGTGCCAGCACCCCTCGAACAGGGTTCAATCAGCCCCAGCATTTT
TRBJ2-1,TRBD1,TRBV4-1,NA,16,CASSQPTGGSYNEQFF,TGCGCCAGCAGCCAACCGACAGGGGGCTCCTACAATGAGCAGTTCTTC
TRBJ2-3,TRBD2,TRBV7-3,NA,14,CASSLGPSGGMQYF,TGTGCCAGCAGCTTAGGGCCTAGCGGGGGTATGCAGTATTTT
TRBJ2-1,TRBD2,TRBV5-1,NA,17,CASSFEGLAGAYNEQFF,TGCGCCAGCAGCTTCGAAGGGTTAGCGGGAGCCTACAATGAGCAGTTCTTC
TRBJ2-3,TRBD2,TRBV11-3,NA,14,CASSFGLASDTQYF,TGTGCCAGCAGTTTTGGACTAGCGTCAGATACGCAGTATTTT